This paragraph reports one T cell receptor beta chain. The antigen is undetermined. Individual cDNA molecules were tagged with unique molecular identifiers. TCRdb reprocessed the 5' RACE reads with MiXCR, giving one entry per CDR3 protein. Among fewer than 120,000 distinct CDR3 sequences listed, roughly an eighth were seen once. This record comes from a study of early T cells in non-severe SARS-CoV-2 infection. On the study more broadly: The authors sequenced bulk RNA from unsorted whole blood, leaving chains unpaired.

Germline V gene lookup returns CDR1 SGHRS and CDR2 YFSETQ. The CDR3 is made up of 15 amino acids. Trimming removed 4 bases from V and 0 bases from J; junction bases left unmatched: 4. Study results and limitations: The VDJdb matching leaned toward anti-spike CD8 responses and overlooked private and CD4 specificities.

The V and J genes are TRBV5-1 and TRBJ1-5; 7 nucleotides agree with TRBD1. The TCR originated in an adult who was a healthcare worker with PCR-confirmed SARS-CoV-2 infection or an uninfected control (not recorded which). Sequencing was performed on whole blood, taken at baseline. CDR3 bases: TGCGCCAGCAGCATAACAGGGGATAGCAATCAGCCCCAGCATTTT. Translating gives CASSITGDSNQPQHF. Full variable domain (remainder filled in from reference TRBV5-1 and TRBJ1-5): KAGVTQTPRYLIKTRGQQVTLSCSPISGHRSVSWYQQTPGQGLQFLFEYFSETQRNKGNFPGRFSGRQFSNSRSEMNVSTLELGDSALYLCASSITGDSNQPQHFGDGTRLSIL.